A single count supports the clone carrying this T cell receptor (beta chain). What it recognizes is unknown. Survey-level immunoSEQ v3.0 assays were run. Method: immunoSEQ multiplex PCR; TCRdb's copy keeps in-frame clones and lacks some. The sample lists 45,000 or so clones, nearly 95% seen once, with about 2.6% in the top ten. This CDR3 is 11 amino acids long. Trimming removed 6 bases at V and 2 bases at J, with 2 bases between. Germline CDR1 is SNHLY and CDR2 is FYNNEI. Post-ART PBMC samples numbered at least two per donor, and pre-ART ones at least one. In the United States, treatment was given to all participants with HIV. The data were obtained in a study of long-term antiretroviral therapy in people with HIV. The study, taken as a whole, reports: In HIV, the repertoires covered a tighter span of CDR3 lengths than in controls. Relative to transplant donor controls, diversity remained lower despite increasing after ART.

This receptor was identified in a woman aged 45-59 years with HIV. J is TRBJ1-3 and V is TRBV2, with D unclear. The specimen comprised unsorted PBMCs, sampled 3.7 years after starting antiretroviral therapy. The CDR3 DNA follows: TGTGCCAGCAGGACTGGAAACACCATATATTTT. Protein: CASRTGNTIYF.